These T cell receptor beta chains were read from a single sample in a study of shared clonotypes between healthy human individuals. Sequencing used immunoSEQ multiplex PCR; TCRdb keeps in-frame clones, though not all of them. This repertoire shows about 1.5 million clones, around 97% found once; its top ten account for more than 0.9%. The sample taken for sequencing was naive CD4+ T cells sorted from blood. The receptors were gathered from a man aged 30 to 39 in good health. Both conserved end residues are part of each CDR3. The order of the fields is D gene, J gene, clone size, V gene, CDR3 length, CDR3 protein, CDR3 DNA. D genes are given only for firm matches. Some rows mark clone size as missing; the rest say once, few, many or name a class of expanded clone.

NA	TRBJ2-1	NA	TRBV27	17	CASSPTVHRAAYNEQFF	TGTGCCAGCAGTCCGACAGTACATCGCGCGGCATACAATGAGCAGTTCTTC
NA	TRBJ2-7	NA	TRBV2	12	CASRPGGREQYF	TGTGCCAGCAGGCCAGGGGGGCGTGAGCAGTACTTC
TRBD1	TRBJ1-2	NA	TRBV27	17	CASSQYAVRDRGSGYTF	TGTGCCAGCAGTCAGTATGCCGTACGGGACAGGGGAAGTGGCTACACCTTC
NA	TRBJ2-7	NA	TRBV19	14	CASSIAPDSYEQYF	TGTGCCAGTAGTATCGCCCCAGACTCCTACGAGCAGTACTTC
NA	TRBJ2-1	NA	TRBV11-3	16	CASSPPPEYTYNEQFF	TGTGCCAGCAGCCCACCCCCTGAATATACCTACAATGAGCAGTTCTTC
TRBD2	TRBJ2-1	NA	TRBV29-1	13	CSVGAGGGGGQFF	TGCAGCGTTGGAGCGGGAGGAGGTGGTGGGCAGTTCTTC
NA	TRBJ1-1	few	TRBV5-1	13	CASSLGGNTEAFF	TGCGCCAGCAGCTTGGGCGGGAACACTGAAGCTTTCTTT
TRBD1	TRBJ2-6	NA	TRBV19	18	CASSTSTGGFSGANVLTF	TGTGCCAGTAGTACCTCGACAGGGGGTTTCTCTGGGGCCAACGTCCTGACTTTC
TRBD2	TRBJ2-1	NA	TRBV5-4	13	CASSPRREIKQFF	TGTGCCAGCAGTCCCAGGCGGGAGATCAAGCAGTTCTTC
TRBD1	TRBJ1-5	NA	TRBV2	15	CASSEGQGSNQPQHF	TGTGCCAGCAGTGAGGGACAGGGCAGCAATCAGCCCCAGCATTTT
TRBD1	TRBJ2-7	NA	TRBV18	18	CASSPGGQIEGISYEQYF	TGTGCCAGCTCACCAGGGGGACAGATAGAAGGGATTAGCTACGAGCAGTACTTC
NA	TRBJ1-5	NA	TRBV18	12	CASSPEAQPQHF	TGTGCCAGCTCACCGGAGGCTCAGCCCCAGCATTTT
NA	TRBJ2-1	NA	TRBV11-3	16	CASSVNQRSSYNEQFF	TGTGCCAGCAGCGTGAACCAGCGGTCATCCTACAATGAGCAGTTCTTC
NA	TRBJ2-7	NA	TRBV28	15	CASSPVDGRIDEQYF	TGTGCCAGCAGCCCCGTTGATGGCCGTATCGACGAGCAGTACTTC
NA	TRBJ2-7	once	TRBV6-5	14	CASSRGTLSYEQYF	TGTGCCAGCAGTAGGGGGACATTGTCCTACGAGCAGTACTTC
NA	TRBJ1-1	NA	TRBV29-1	16	CSVEDIRGGLGTEAFF	TGCAGCGTTGAAGATATCCGGGGAGGGCTGGGGACTGAAGCTTTCTTT
TRBD1	TRBJ2-7	NA	TRBV9	14	CASSLRDRVGEQYF	TGTGCCAGCAGCCTCCGGGACAGGGTAGGCGAGCAGTACTTC